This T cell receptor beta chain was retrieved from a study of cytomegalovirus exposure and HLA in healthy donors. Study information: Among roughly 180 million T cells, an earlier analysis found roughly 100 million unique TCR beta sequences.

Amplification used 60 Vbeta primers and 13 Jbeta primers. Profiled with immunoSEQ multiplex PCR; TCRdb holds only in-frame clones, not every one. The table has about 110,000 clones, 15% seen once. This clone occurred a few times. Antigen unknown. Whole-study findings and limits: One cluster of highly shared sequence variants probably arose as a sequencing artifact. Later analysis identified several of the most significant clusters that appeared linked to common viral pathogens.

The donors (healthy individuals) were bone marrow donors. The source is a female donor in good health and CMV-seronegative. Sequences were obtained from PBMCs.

CDR3 protein: CASSLAVAFNYGYTF. In DNA form, the CDR3 reads TGTGCCAGCAGCTTGGCCGTGGCTTTTAACTATGGCTACACCTTC. The rearrangement joins TRBV5-6 to TRBJ1-2; no clear D gene. The V gene's germline CDR1 is SGHDT and CDR2 YYEEEE. Trimming shortened V by 0 bases and J by 1 base, and 10 bases separated the two germline ends. There are 15 residues in the CDR3.